These 24 T cell receptor beta chains share one sample of origin, sequenced in a study of shared clonotypes between healthy human individuals. The naive CD8 fraction comprised CD45RO-negative cells positively selected for CCR7 and excluded terminally differentiated effector memory CD45RA+ cells. Only in-frame clones appear in the TCRdb table, and some are missing; sequencing was by immunoSEQ multiplex PCR. The sample carries about 2,200,000 clones, roughly 91% recorded once. Sequenced material: naive CD8+ T cells from PBMCs. The receptors come from a man younger than 30 in good health. Some clones in this sample may be carry-over from other donors' samples.

V usage is TRBV7-9 and J usage is TRBJ2-5, with D possibly matching TRBD1 (7 bases). This CDR3 comprises 14 residues. Germline values: CDR1 SEHNR, CDR2 FQNEAQ (reference sequence). The germline V and J ends were trimmed by 4 bases and 3 bases, with 12 bases remaining between them. This CDR3 is CASSSGGQKETQYF. The CDR3 DNA follows: TGTGCCAGCAGCTCCGGGGGACAGAAAGAGACCCAGTACTTC.

The chain couples TRBV4-2 to TRBJ1-6, with a tentative D call TRBD1 (5 bases). In germline, CDR1 is LGHNA, CDR2 YNFKEQ. This CDR3 has 13 residues. V gave up 2 bases and J gave up 11 bases, with 10 bases separating them. The CDR3 coding sequence is TGTGCCAGCAGCCAACCAGGGACTGCACCCCTCCACTTT. Its protein product is CASSQPGTAPLHF.

This clone was counted a single time. The rearrangement uses TRBV19 and TRBJ1-5, with D maybe TRBD1 (5 bases). The CDR3 spans 15 residues. In germline, CDR1 is LNHDA, CDR2 SQIVND (reference sequence). The ends were cut back, 7 bases at V and 6 bases at J, with 19 bases in the middle. This chain's CDR3 is CASTPFGAGSQPQHF. CDR3 coding DNA: TGTGCCAGTACTCCGTTTGGGGCTGGTAGTCAGCCCCAGCATTTT. Variable domain in full (rest from reference TRBV19 and TRBJ1-5): DGGITQSPKYLFRKEGQNVTLSCEQNLNHDAMYWYRQDPGQGLRLIYYSQIVNDFQKGDIAEGYSVSREKKESFPLTVTSAQKNPTAFYLCASTPFGAGSQPQHFGDGTRLSIL.

For this clone: Germline and junction disagree at one end, which may indicate a read error. This chain connects TRBV27 to TRBJ2-2; 11 bases line up with TRBD2. The CDR3 is 14 residues long. Germline lookup yields CDR1 MNHEY and CDR2 SMNVEV (reference sequence). The DNA of the CDR3 is TGCCGCCTAGCGGGAGGCCCGAACACCGGGGAGCTGTTTTTT. It is translated as CRLAGGPNTGELFF.

About this clone: Other nucleotide sequences in the sample specify the same CDR3. The rearrangement uses TRBV19 and TRBJ2-3, with 9 bases aligning to TRBD2. This CDR3 is 15 amino acids long. V dropped 3 bases and J dropped 3; count of bases not matched to a gene: 4. Germline CDR1 is LNHDA and CDR2 is SQIVND (reference sequence). CDR3 residues: CASSIGAGGTDTQYF. CDR3 in DNA: TGTGCCAGTAGTATCGGAGCGGGAGGAACAGATACGCAGTATTTT.

The chain recombines TRBV2 with TRBJ2-1; 10 nucleotides align to TRBD2. V gave up 5 bases and J gave up 0 bases; unmatched junction bases: 7. Germline V gene sequence: CDR1 SNHLY, CDR2 FYNNEI. CDR3 size: 17 residues. Written as DNA, the CDR3 is TGTGCCAGCAGTTCGAGCCCTAGCGGGAGCTCCTACAATGAGCAGTTCTTC. This encodes CASSSSPSGSSYNEQFF.

The chain couples TRBV6-6 to TRBJ2-7; D unresolved. The V and J ends lost 5 bases and 0 bases respectively, with 5 bases between them. From germline, CDR1 is MNHNY and CDR2 SVGAGI (reference sequence). The CDR3 is 12 residues long. The CDR3 sequence is CASSDLSYEQYF. DNA for the CDR3: TGTGCCAGCAGTGACCTCTCCTACGAGCAGTACTTC.

The rearrangement links TRBV11-2 to TRBJ2-2, with 7 positions matching TRBD2. The length of the CDR3 is 15 residues. Trimming removed 1 base from V and 7 bases from J; junction bases left unmatched: 6. The V gene's germline CDR1 is SGHAT and CDR2 FQNNGV. The CDR3 reads CASSLGLAISGELFF. The CDR3 coding sequence is TGTGCCAGCAGCTTAGGACTAGCTATCAGCGGGGAGCTGTTTTTT.

The chain employs TRBV6-1 and TRBJ2-5; 7 bases are shared with TRBD1. CDR1 is MNHNS, CDR2 SASEGT, per germline. The CDR3 has 15 amino acids. J gave up 4 bases and V 5 bases, and 10 bases lay outside the gene matches. Here the CDR3 reads CASSPNRGSGETQYF. CDR3 DNA sequence: TGTGCCAGCAGTCCTAACAGGGGATCGGGAGAGACCCAGTACTTC.

The chain has TRBV28 and TRBJ1-2; the D is unclear. The CDR3 length is 17 residues. With 3 bases removed from V and 4 bases from J, the gap between germline ends came to 21 bases. Looked up from germline, CDR1 is MDHEN and CDR2 is SYDVKM. The CDR3 spells CASSLYKLGGSSYGYTF. The DNA for the CDR3 is TGTGCCAGCAGTTTGTACAAACTCGGCGGCAGTAGCTATGGCTACACCTTC.

As DNA, the CDR3 is TGTGCCAGCAGCTCTAGCGGGAGCCTCTACAATGAGCAGTTCTTC. Its translation: CASSSSGSLYNEQFF. The J gene is TRBJ2-1, the V gene TRBV7-9; TRBD2 matches at 10 bases. Germline CDR1 is SEHNR and CDR2 is FQNEAQ (reference sequence). With 4 bases clipped from V and 3 bases from J, the junction kept 3 bases outside the gene matches. This CDR3 comprises 15 residues.

This sequence joins TRBV7-2 and TRBJ2-3, with D possibly matching TRBD1 (5 bases). CDR1 SGHTA and CDR2 FQGNSA come from the germline V gene. V lost 5 bases, J lost 0 bases, and 21 bases lay in between. The CDR3 is 18 amino acids. The CDR3 bases are TGTGCCAGCAGCCCGACGTTAAGGTGGACATTCAGCACAGATACGCAGTATTTT. Translated, it gives CASSPTLRWTFSTDTQYF.

This chain links TRBV7-6 with TRBJ2-3; 14 bases are shared with TRBD2. J was trimmed by 5 bases and V by 4 bases; bases with no gene match: 11. The CDR3 sequence is 18 residues long. CDR1 is SGHVS, CDR2 FNYEAQ, per germline. The CDR3 spells CASSSGLAGGEVGDTQYF. The CDR3 DNA reads TGTGCCAGCAGCTCCGGACTAGCGGGAGGTGAGGTTGGAGATACGCAGTATTTT.

This chain connects TRBV27 to TRBJ2-7; D might be TRBD2 (6 bases). Germline lookup yields CDR1 MNHEY and CDR2 SMNVEV (reference sequence). The CDR3 spans 16 residues. The V gene lost 6 bases and the J gene lost 0 bases, with 18 bases spanning the gap. The CDR3 DNA reads as TGTGCCAGCAGGATTGCCCATCGGGGGAGCTCCTACGAGCAGTACTTC. Its protein is CASRIAHRGSSYEQYF.

This clone turned up a few times. The chain carries TRBV6-5 and TRBJ1-5, with 7 bases fitting TRBD1. Germline V gene data show CDR1 as MNHEY and CDR2 as SVGAGI. The ends lost 6 bases at V and 0 bases at J; junction bases unmatched: 2. The CDR3 spans 14 residues. CDR3 nucleotide sequence: TGTGCCAGCAGGGCAGGGGGTAGCAATCAGCCCCAGCATTTT. Amino acids: CASRAGGSNQPQHF.

The CDR3 nucleotides are TGCGCCAGCAGCTTGGATCAGCGGTCCTACGAGCAGTACTTC. Translation gives CASSLDQRSYEQYF. The chain combines TRBV5-1 with TRBJ2-7; TRBD2 is a possible D gene (5 bases). CDR3 size: 14 residues. Germline values: CDR1 SGHRS, CDR2 YFSETQ. Trimming took off 0 bases at V and 1 base at J, with 8 bases between the two ends.

The CDR3, as DNA: TGCGCCAGCAGCCCCCGGACAGGGTTTTTGATTGGAGACTCTGGGGCCAACGTCCTGACTTTC. This gives the protein CASSPRTGFLIGDSGANVLTF. This rearrangement joins TRBV4-3 to TRBJ2-6; 8 positions match TRBD1. The V gene end was trimmed by 4 bases and the J gene end by 0 bases; junction bases not matched to a gene: 17. The CDR3 is 21 residues long. CDR1 LGHNA and CDR2 YSLEER come from the germline V gene.

The chain couples TRBV6-6 to TRBJ1-2; no clear D. Germline V lookup: CDR1 MNHNY, CDR2 SVGAGI (reference sequence). The CDR3 runs 16 residues. V was clipped by 0 bases and J by 7 bases, with 18 bases between them. For the CDR3, the DNA is TGTGCCAGCAGTTACTCGATGGCCGGGAATATGTTTGGCTACACCTTC. It translates to CASSYSMAGNMFGYTF.

Turning to this clone: The same CDR3 is also encoded by other DNA sequences in this sample. The rearrangement uses TRBV6-5 and TRBJ1-1; perhaps TRBD1 as D (5 bases). The CDR3 extends over 14 amino acids. CDR1 is MNHEY, CDR2 SVGAGI, per germline. Trimming removed 0 bases at V and 3 bases at J, with 8 bases between. CDR3 sequence reads: CASSYSGRDTEAFF. The DNA for the CDR3 is TGTGCCAGCAGTTACTCTGGCAGGGACACTGAAGCTTTCTTT.

This chain connects TRBV13 to TRBJ1-5; D call uncertain. The CDR3 totals 13 residues. The V gene lost 5 bases and the J gene lost 13 bases, with 18 bases spanning the gap. Looked up from germline, CDR1 is PRHDT and CDR2 is FYEKMQ (reference sequence). DNA of the CDR3: TGTGCCAGCAGCATAAGAGGGCAGGATAGACAGCATTTT. Encoded protein: CASSIRGQDRQHF. The full variable domain, rest sourced from reference TRBV13 and TRBJ1-5, is AAGVIQSPRHLIKEKRETATLKCYPIPRHDTVYWYQQGPGQDPQFLISFYEKMQSDKGSIPDRFSAQQFSDYHSELNMSSLELGDSALYFCASSIRGQDRQHFGDGTRLSIL.

J is TRBJ2-7 and V is TRBV6-1; TRBD1 is a possible D gene (5 bases). Looked up from germline, CDR1 is MNHNS and CDR2 is SASEGT. V shed 2 bases and J shed 3 bases, with 14 bases lying between them. There are 15 residues in the CDR3. The CDR3 loop is CASSESPGHNYEQYF. The CDR3 DNA reads as TGTGCCAGCAGTGAATCCCCAGGACACAACTACGAGCAGTACTTC.

The chain employs TRBV28 and TRBJ2-5; D is possibly TRBD2 (6 bases). Germline V gene sequence: CDR1 MDHEN, CDR2 SYDVKM. Trimming took 3 bases from V and 0 from J, leaving 17 bases between them. The CDR3 is 17 amino acids. CDR3 residues: CASSFPPSGYNQETQYF. CDR3 nucleotide sequence: TGTGCCAGCAGTTTTCCTCCGAGCGGGTACAACCAAGAGACCCAGTACTTC.

Of note for this clone: This same CDR3 is encoded by further DNA sequences in the sample. This sequence joins TRBV7-9 and TRBJ1-3; 7 nucleotides agree with TRBD1. The V segment lost 5 bases and the J segment 3 bases; nucleotides outside the gene matches: 4. CDR3 size: 14 residues. CDR1 is SEHNR, CDR2 FQNEAQ, per germline (reference sequence). CDR3 residues: CASSPTGSGNTIYF. The DNA of the CDR3 is TGTGCCAGCAGCCCGACAGGGAGTGGAAACACCATATATTTT. Filled out from reference TRBV7-9 and TRBJ1-3, the complete variable domain reads DTGVSQNPRHKITKRGQNVTFRCDPISEHNRLYWYRQTLGQGPEFLTYFQNEAQLEKSRLLSDRFSAERPKGSFSTLEIQRTEQGDSAMYLCASSPTGSGNTIYFGEGSWLTVV.

The rearrangement links TRBV19 to TRBJ1-5; 7 nucleotides line up with TRBD1. With 5 bases clipped from V and 6 bases from J, the junction kept 13 bases outside the gene matches. Germline V gives CDR1 LNHDA, CDR2 SQIVND (reference sequence). The CDR3 totals 16 residues. The CDR3 DNA sequence: TGTGCCAGTAGTTTGGGACAGCCACCCCTGAGTCAGCCCCAGCATTTT. This translates into CASSLGQPPLSQPQHF.